The 28 T cell receptor beta chains below all came from one sample that was sequenced in a study of human T cells and chemical hapten exposure. TCRdb re-called the RACE reads through MiXCR, storing one row per CDR3 protein. The sample records about 68,000 distinct CDR3 sequences, approximately 11% being singletons. Time point in this sample: pre-sensitization, week 0. Treatment given: therapeutic diphenylcyclopropenone sensitization with weekly scalp DPC. Material: whole blood, obtained in connection with sensitization to the hapten diphenylcyclopropenone (DPC). The source is a woman aged 45-59 years with alopecia areata. Some clones in this sample may be carry-over from other donors' samples.

This clonotype was detected many times. The chain couples TRBV7-3 to TRBJ2-5; the match to TRBD1 covers 8 bases. Germline V lookup: CDR1 SGHTA, CDR2 FQGTGA. V was clipped by 3 bases and J by 7 bases; unmatched bases: 7. This CDR3 comprises 14 residues. CDR3 coding DNA: TGTGCCAGCAGCTTTCGACAGGGGCCAGGGACCCAGTACTTC. Translating gives CASSFRQGPGTQYF.

The chain links TRBV5-1 to TRBJ2-3; D ambiguous. V was shortened by 1 base and J by 6 bases, with 12 bases between the two germline ends. CDR1 is SGHRS and CDR2 is YFSETQ in the germline V gene. This CDR3 has 14 residues. CDR3 residues: CASSLNRPSDTQYF. DNA for the CDR3: TGCGCCAGCAGCTTGAATCGCCCATCCGATACGCAGTATTTT.

In this sample, this clonotype turned up many times. This chain connects TRBV28 to TRBJ2-7; D may be TRBD1 (5 bases). Trimming pared 2 bases from V and 2 bases from J, leaving 13 bases between. The CDR3 is 15 residues long. The germline V gene encodes CDR1 MDHEN and CDR2 SYDVKM. CDR3 loop: CASSLHLGQTYEQYF. CDR3 in DNA: TGTGCCAGCAGTTTACATCTGGGGCAGACCTACGAGCAGTACTTC.

This clonotype was observed a handful of times. V and J are TRBV5-6 and TRBJ2-7, with D possibly called TRBD1 or TRBD2 (5 bases each). Trimming left V 5 bases short and J 1 base short, with 13 bases between. Germline loops: CDR1 SGHDT, CDR2 YYEEEE. CDR3 length equals 14 residues. The CDR3 DNA reads as TGTGCCAGCAGTTACGGGACGGCGTCCTACGAGCAGTACTTC. It yields the protein CASSYGTASYEQYF.

This clonotype was recorded a few times. The genes are TRBV7-7 and TRBJ2-2, with 7 bases lining up with TRBD2. V shed 5 bases, J shed 4 bases, and the junction held 7 bases outside the gene matches. This CDR3 is built from 15 residues. Germline V gives CDR1 SSHAT, CDR2 FNYEAQ (reference sequence). The CDR3 DNA reads TGTGCCAGCAGCCAGGAGACTAGCCCCACCGGGGAGCTGTTTTTT. It codes for CASSQETSPTGELFF.

The V gene is TRBV10-3, the J gene TRBJ2-7; TRBD1 agrees at 10 bases. Per the germline V gene, CDR1 is ENHRY and CDR2 is SYGVKD. After removal of 3 bases from V and 5 bases from J, the junction contained 4 bases not matched to a gene. The CDR3 has 14 amino acids. The CDR3 sequence: CAISEGTGDHEQYF. The CDR3 bases are TGTGCCATCAGTGAAGGGACAGGGGACCACGAGCAGTACTTC.

At least ten counts were recorded for this clonotype. V is TRBV7-9 and J is TRBJ2-4; 8 bases fit TRBD1. CDR1 and CDR2 (germline): SEHNR, FQNEAQ (reference sequence). The CDR3 length is 18 residues. V shed 4 bases and J 0 bases; nucleotides not matched to a gene: 11. As DNA, the CDR3 is TGTGCCAGCAGCTCGCTGAATACAGGGGGGCTAGCCAAAAACATTCAGTACTTC. It encodes CASSSLNTGGLAKNIQYF.

This clonotype was counted ten times or more. V is TRBV12-3 or TRBV12-4 and J is TRBJ1-3, with D uncertain. V was pared by 6 bases and J by 4 bases, with 10 bases between. This CDR3 comprises 13 residues. The CDR3 nucleotides are TGTGCCAGCAGCCCCTTTGGGGGAAACACCATATATTTT. Residues: CASSPFGGNTIYF.

This clonotype has only a few counts. The J gene is TRBJ1-5, the V gene TRBV6-2 or TRBV6-3; 9 bases are a match to TRBD1. CDR3 length equals 16 residues. Trimming cost V 2 bases and J 9 bases; bases outside gene matches: 11. Germline V gene data show CDR1 as MNHEY and CDR2 as SVGEGT. This CDR3 reads CASSYGGQGREWPQHF. In DNA form, the CDR3 reads TGTGCCAGCAGTTACGGGGGACAGGGTCGGGAATGGCCCCAGCATTTT.

This clonotype was seen repeatedly, ten times or more. The CDR3 reads CSARVAGSSGNTIYF. CDR3 DNA: TGCAGTGCTAGAGTGGCAGGGAGCTCTGGAAACACCATATATTTT. The gene calls are TRBV20-1 and TRBJ1-3; D is possibly TRBD1 (5 bases). This CDR3 is 15 amino acids long. Germline V CDR1 and CDR2: DFQATT, SNEGSKA (reference sequence). Trimming cost V 1 base and J 0 bases, with 10 bases left between them.

The chain links TRBV28 to TRBJ2-1; D is uncertain. V was shortened by 7 bases and J by 0 bases, with 10 bases between the two germline ends. The length of the CDR3 is 14 residues. Germline CDR1 is MDHEN and CDR2 is SYDVKM. In nucleotides, the CDR3 is TGTGCCAGCACCACCTACCGCTCCTACAATGAGCAGTTCTTC. Protein: CASTTYRSYNEQFF.

As for this clonotype: Sequence at one end of the junction differs from germline and may be a read error. This chain uses TRBV7-7 with TRBJ2-1; D is ambiguous. Looked up from germline, CDR1 is SSHAT and CDR2 is FNYEAQ (reference sequence). CDR3 length: 14 amino acids. CDR3 nucleotide sequence: TGTGCTAGCAGCTCCTTGACTCCTTACAATGAGCAGTTCTTC. Its translation: CASSSLTPYNEQFF.

This clonotype was recorded at least ten times. The rearrangement joins TRBV7-2 to TRBJ1-6; D ambiguous. Trimming pared 5 bases from V and 9 bases from J, leaving 11 bases between. This CDR3 has 13 residues. Germline CDR1 is SGHTA and CDR2 is FQGNSA. In nucleotides, the CDR3 is TGTGCCAGCAGCCGAACGGGTACTTCACCCCTCCACTTT. Encoded protein: CASSRTGTSPLHF.

This clonotype was observed at least ten times. The V call is TRBV12-3 or TRBV12-4, the J call TRBJ1-2; 7 positions match TRBD1. J was trimmed by 4 bases and V by 6 bases; bases with no gene match: 8. The CDR3 has 14 residues. CDR3 bases: TGTGCCAGCAGCCCCACAGGGGAACCCTATGGCTACACCTTC. Its translation: CASSPTGEPYGYTF.

The rearrangement joins TRBV20-1 to TRBJ2-3; D perhaps matches TRBD1 (6 bases). The CDR3 is made up of 13 amino acids. Per the germline V gene, CDR1 is DFQATT and CDR2 is SNEGSKA (reference sequence). V lost 2 bases and J lost 6, with 12 bases in between. The CDR3 DNA is TGCAGTGCTAGATTGAACAGGGTTGATACGCAGTATTTT. It encodes CSARLNRVDTQYF.

In its sample, this clonotype was seen many times. The V call is TRBV3-1, the J call TRBJ1-6, with D unresolved. V was shortened by 2 bases and J by 2 bases, with 10 bases between the two germline ends. Per the germline V gene, CDR1 is LGHDT and CDR2 is YNNKEL (reference sequence). The CDR3 sequence is 16 residues long. CDR3 amino acids: CASSQSGTPYNSPLHF. The DNA for the CDR3 is TGTGCCAGCAGCCAATCGGGAACCCCCTATAATTCACCCCTCCACTTT. Full variable domain (outside the CDR3, taken from reference TRBV3-1 and TRBJ1-6): DTAVSQTPKYLVTQMGNDKSIKCEQNLGHDTMYWYKQDSKKFLKIMFSYNNKELIINETVPNRFSPKSPDKAHLNLHINSLELGDSAVYFCASSQSGTPYNSPLHFGNGTRLTVT.

The chain is built from TRBV4-3 and TRBJ1-4, with 9 bases aligning to TRBD1. The V gene end was trimmed by 5 bases and the J gene end by 0 bases; junction bases not matched to a gene: 7. This CDR3 is 17 amino acids long. Germline values: CDR1 LGHNA, CDR2 YSLEER. CDR3 residues: CASSLQGASATNEKLFF. The DNA of the CDR3 is TGCGCCAGCAGCTTACAGGGGGCTTCCGCAACTAATGAAAAACTGTTTTTT.

V gene TRBV6-1 combines with J gene TRBJ2-2; 7 bases line up with TRBD1. The germline gives CDR1 MNHNS, CDR2 SASEGT. Losses at the gene ends were 7 bases for V and 0 bases for J; bases not matched to a gene: 5. The CDR3 runs 15 residues. The CDR3 region is CASTPGQPNTGELFF. CDR3 in DNA: TGTGCCAGCACCCCGGGACAGCCGAACACCGGGGAGCTGTTTTTT.

This clonotype was detected many times. V is TRBV12-3 or TRBV12-4 and J is TRBJ1-6; D is undetermined. CDR3 size: 15 residues. The V end was cut by 2 bases, the J end by 4 bases, with 9 bases between. The CDR3 DNA reads TGTGCCAGCAGTTTATCCGGCTATTATAATTCACCCCTCCACTTT. Protein: CASSLSGYYNSPLHF.

The CDR3 region is CASSPESGSFYEQYF. The DNA of the CDR3 is TGCGCCAGCAGCCCAGAGAGCGGGAGTTTTTACGAGCAGTACTTC. The chain employs TRBV5-1 and TRBJ2-7; TRBD2 aligns across 8 bases. The J segment lost 4 bases and the V segment lost 4 bases, leaving 10 bases of the junction unmatched. The CDR3 has 15 residues. The germline gives CDR1 SGHRS, CDR2 YFSETQ.

V gene TRBV12-3 or TRBV12-4 combines with J gene TRBJ1-1; D uncertain. The ends were cut back, 3 bases at V and 8 bases at J, with 13 bases in the middle. CDR3 size: 13 residues. CDR3 in amino acids: CASSFRLVREAFF. Written as DNA, the CDR3 is TGTGCCAGCAGTTTTCGTTTGGTCAGGGAAGCTTTCTTT.

The chain employs TRBV9 and TRBJ2-2; 7 bases line up with TRBD2. V shed 4 bases, J shed 4 bases, and the junction held 4 bases outside the gene matches. Germline CDR1 SGDLS, CDR2 YYNGEE. The CDR3 runs 14 residues. CDR3 region: CASSLAATTGELFF. The CDR3 DNA follows: TGTGCCAGCAGCCTAGCGGCAACCACCGGGGAGCTGTTTTTT.

This clonotype was picked up a small number of times. This rearrangement joins TRBV29-1 to TRBJ2-1, with 10 nucleotides matching TRBD1. Germline V lookup: CDR1 SQVTM, CDR2 ANQGSEA. The CDR3 contains 14 residues. V gave up 7 bases and J gave up 4 bases; unmatched junction bases: 7. DNA of the CDR3: TGCAGCGGTGTGACAGGGGGCTCTTACAATGAGCAGTTCTTC. Amino acids: CSGVTGGSYNEQFF.

The chain recombines TRBV29-1 with TRBJ2-7, with TRBD2 matching over 9 bases. Germline lookup yields CDR1 SQVTM and CDR2 ANQGSEA. The length of the CDR3 is 15 residues. V dropped 6 bases and J dropped 6; count of bases not matched to a gene: 15. CDR3 region: CSVTNRAGGSGEQYF. The DNA of the CDR3 is TGCAGCGTAACAAACCGAGCGGGGGGCTCCGGCGAGCAGTACTTC.

The chain recombines TRBV6-2 or TRBV6-3 with TRBJ2-1, with D unclear. Between the trimmed V and J ends, which lost 6 bases and 9 bases, there was a span of 12 bases. In germline, CDR1 is MNHEY, CDR2 SVGEGT. The CDR3 is made up of 12 amino acids. The CDR3 region is CASSPRIGEQFF. DNA of the CDR3: TGTGCCAGCAGCCCCCGTATCGGTGAGCAGTTCTTC.

This sequence joins TRBV30 and TRBJ2-5; D not certain. Germline loops: CDR1 GTSNPN, CDR2 SVGIG (reference sequence). V shed 3 bases and J shed 1 base, with 6 bases lying between them. CDR3 length: 12 residues. Here the CDR3 reads CAWRGSQETQYF. The CDR3 DNA reads as TGTGCCTGGAGGGGTAGCCAAGAGACCCAGTACTTC.

Many counts were recorded for this clonotype. The chain combines TRBV12-3 or TRBV12-4 with TRBJ2-2, with D tentatively TRBD2 (6 bases). The ends were cut back, 3 bases at V and 6 bases at J, with 8 bases in the middle. CDR3 size: 13 residues. CDR3 loop: CASSFGGAGELFF. The DNA of the CDR3 is TGTGCCAGCAGTTTTGGAGGGGCCGGGGAGCTGTTTTTT.

In its sample, this clonotype was seen many times. CDR3 in amino acids: CASSQGLAGSGEQFF. The CDR3 nucleotides are TGTGCCAGCAGCCAAGGACTAGCGGGATCTGGGGAGCAGTTCTTC. The chain is built from TRBV7-2 and TRBJ2-1, with 12 bases lining up with TRBD2. The ends lost 5 bases at V and 10 bases at J; junction bases unmatched: 9. Germline CDR1 reads SGHTA; CDR2 reads FQGNSA. This CDR3 contains 15 residues.